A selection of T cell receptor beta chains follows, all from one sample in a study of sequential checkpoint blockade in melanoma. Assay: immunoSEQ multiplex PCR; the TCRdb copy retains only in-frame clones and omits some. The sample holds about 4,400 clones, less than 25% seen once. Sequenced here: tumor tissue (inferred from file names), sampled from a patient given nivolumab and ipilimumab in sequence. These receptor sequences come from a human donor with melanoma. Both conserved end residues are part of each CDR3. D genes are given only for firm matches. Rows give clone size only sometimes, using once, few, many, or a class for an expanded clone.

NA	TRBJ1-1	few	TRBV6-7	TGTGCCACTCTAGAGGTCACTGAAGCTTTCTTT	CATLEVTEAFF
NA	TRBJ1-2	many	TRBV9	TGTGCCAGCAGTGCGGAACGTGGGGGGCTTTATGGCTACACCTTC	CASSAERGGLYGYTF
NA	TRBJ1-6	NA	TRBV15	TGTGCCACCAGCGGAGGGCCGGTTCGGAATTCACCCCTCCACTTT	CATSGGPVRNSPLHF
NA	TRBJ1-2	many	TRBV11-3	TGTGCCAGCAGCCCCCGGACAAGTCGCGATGGCTACACCTTC	CASSPRTSRDGYTF
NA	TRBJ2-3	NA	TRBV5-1	TGCGCCAGCAGCTTGGGACCGGGGTTGCCAGGAGATACGCAGTATTTT	CASSLGPGLPGDTQYF
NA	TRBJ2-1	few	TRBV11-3	TGTGCCAGCAGCTTAACGGCAAGGGTGGGGTTAAGCGAGCAGTTCTTC	CASSLTARVGLSEQFF
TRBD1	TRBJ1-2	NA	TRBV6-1	TGTGCCAGCAGTGAAGAGGACAGGGCCCTATATGGCTACACCTTC	CASSEEDRALYGYTF
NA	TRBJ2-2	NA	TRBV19	TGTGCCAGTATTGCCAGGGCGGCCGGGGAGCTGTTTTTT	CASIARAAGELFF
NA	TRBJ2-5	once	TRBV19	TGTGCCAGTACACAGACTAGGGATGTAGGAACCCAGTACTTC	CASTQTRDVGTQYF
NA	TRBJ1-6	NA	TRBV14	TGTGCCAGCAGCCAAGGTCAGGCAGGGGCGAATTCACCCCTCCACTTT	CASSQGQAGANSPLHF
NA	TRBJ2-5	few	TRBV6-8	TGTGCCAGCAGTTACTCGTTCGGGGGGCGCGGAGAGACCCAGTACTTC	CASSYSFGGRGETQYF
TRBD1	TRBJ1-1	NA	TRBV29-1	TGCAGCGTCCTTAAGACAGGGGGCGGGACTGAAGCTTTCTTT	CSVLKTGGGTEAFF
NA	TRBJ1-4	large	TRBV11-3	TGTGCCAGCAGCTCCCAACAGGGAGACGACCTTGAAAAACTGTTTTTT	CASSSQQGDDLEKLFF
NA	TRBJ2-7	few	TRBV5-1	TGCGCCAGCAGCTTGCAACAGCTATCCTACGAGCAGTACTTC	CASSLQQLSYEQYF
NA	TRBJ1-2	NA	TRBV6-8	TGTGCCAGCAGCTCCCGGGACGGATATGGCTACACCTTC	CASSSRDGYGYTF
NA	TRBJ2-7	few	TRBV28	TGTGCCAGCAGTTGGGGAGGGACATCCTCCTACGAGCAGTACTTC	CASSWGGTSSYEQYF
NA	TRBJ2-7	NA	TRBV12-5	TGTGCCAGCACTGTTGGGGACGAGCAGTACTTC	CASTVGDEQYF
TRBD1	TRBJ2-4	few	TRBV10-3	TGTGCCATCAGTGAGCCAAACAGGGGGCCTAAAACCTCAGCCAAAAACATTCAGTACTTC	CAISEPNRGPKTSAKNIQYF
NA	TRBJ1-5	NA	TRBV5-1	TGCGCCAGCAGCCCCGGTGAGAGATATAGCAATCAGCCCCAGCATTTT	CASSPGERYSNQPQHF
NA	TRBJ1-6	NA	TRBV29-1	TGCAGCGTTGAAATAGGGGTTGGCTCACCCCTCCACTTT	CSVEIGVGSPLHF